This T cell receptor (beta chain) was found in a study of OX40 agonist ivuxolimab in advanced cancers. Across the study: In this trial design, patients received ivuxolimab intravenously at 0.01 to 10 mg/kg every 2 weeks. Hepatocellular carcinoma, melanoma, renal cell or head and neck cancer was diagnosed in the dose-escalation patients.

Using immunoSEQ multiplex PCR, the repertoire was profiled, and TCRdb retains in-frame clones only, with some absent. The sample gives some 35,000 clones, roughly nine tenths of which show up once; about 9% is in the top ten. As concerns this clone: No antigen is known for it.

The germline V and J ends were trimmed by 0 bases and 8 bases, with 12 bases remaining between them. The CDR3 sequence is 14 residues long. Germline CDR1 is SGHRS and CDR2 is YFSETQ. Study-wide results and limits: Nonresponders, in some cases, also had low normalized T-cell clonal expansion.

The TCR sequence derives from an adult with an advanced solid tumor such as melanoma, head and neck, liver or kidney cancer. V gene TRBV5-1 combines with J gene TRBJ2-1; D ambiguous. Sequenced material: CD4+ or CD8+ T cells sorted from blood, taken in a trial of the OX40 agonist ivuxolimab. CDR3: CASSLGSNGDEQFF. As DNA, the CDR3 is TGCGCCAGCAGCTTGGGATCGAATGGCGATGAGCAGTTCTTC.